These 17 T cell receptor beta chains were all obtained from the same sample, sequenced in a study of T-cell reconstitution after alpha-beta-depleted transplantation in children. During its preparation, the TCRbeta library received unique molecular identifiers. Each CDR3 protein is one row after TCRdb ran MiXCR on the PCR reads. This table holds 200,000 to 250,000 distinct CDR3 sequences, approximately 6.9% found once. This material consisted of PBMCs, taken before TCRalphabeta/CD19-depleted stem cell transplant. All receptors derive from a boy aged 2 to 10 with acute lymphoblastic leukemia, due to receive a stem cell transplant.

This clonotype has ten or more counts. J is TRBJ2-7 and V is TRBV29-1; TRBD2 matches at 8 bases. V gave up 4 bases and J gave up 5 bases; unmatched junction bases: 4. The CDR3 is 12 residues long. In germline, CDR1 is SQVTM, CDR2 ANQGSEA. DNA for the CDR3: TGCAGCGTTGTGGACGGGGGGGACGAGCAGTACTTC. Translated, it gives CSVVDGGDEQYF.

This clonotype was counted ten times or more. This chain uses TRBV7-9 with TRBJ2-1; 8 positions match TRBD2. In germline, CDR1 is SEHNR, CDR2 FQNEAQ (reference sequence). This CDR3 has 16 amino acids. Trimming cost V 5 bases and J 7 bases; bases outside gene matches: 13. CDR3 nucleotide sequence: TGTGCCAGCAGCCGCGCGGGGGGAGGCCCGGTAAATGAGCAGTTCTTC. Its protein is CASSRAGGGPVNEQFF.

V usage is TRBV3-1 and J usage is TRBJ1-1, with D perhaps TRBD1 (5 bases). The V gene lost 1 base and the J gene lost 3 bases, with 12 bases spanning the gap. This CDR3 contains 15 residues. From germline, CDR1 is LGHDT and CDR2 YNNKEL (reference sequence). The CDR3 bases are TGTGCCAGCAGCCAAGTGGCAGGGAGCGACACTGAAGCTTTCTTT. Translation: CASSQVAGSDTEAFF.

This clonotype was seen repeatedly, ten times or more. CDR3 amino acids: CASTRTAGGINTGELFF. CDR3 nucleotide sequence: TGTGCCAGCACCCGAACAGCGGGAGGGATAAACACCGGGGAGCTGTTTTTT. The chain couples TRBV2 to TRBJ2-2; 10 nucleotides align to TRBD2. The CDR3 is 17 amino acids. J was trimmed by 2 bases and V by 7 bases; bases with no gene match: 10. Germline V gives CDR1 SNHLY, CDR2 FYNNEI.

This clonotype was seen many times. CDR3 nucleotide sequence: TGTGCTAGCGGCGAGGGGGGTGCTAATGAAAAACTGTTTTTT. This gives the protein CASGEGGANEKLFF. V is TRBV7-7 and J is TRBJ1-4; TRBD1 is a possible D gene (6 bases). This CDR3 contains 14 residues. The germline V gene has CDR1 SSHAT and CDR2 FNYEAQ (reference sequence).

The sample holds many counts of this clonotype. The chain employs TRBV12-3 or TRBV12-4 and TRBJ1-5; D might be TRBD1 (5 bases). V lost 2 bases to trimming and J lost 0 bases, with 17 bases between them. The CDR3 sequence is 18 residues long. Here the CDR3 reads CASSLLGVGVYSNQPQHF. The CDR3 nucleotides read TGTGCCAGCAGTTTATTGGGGGTGGGGGTTTATAGCAATCAGCCCCAGCATTTT.

This clonotype has ten or more counts. This chain uses TRBV4-2 with TRBJ2-1, with 7 positions matching TRBD2. This CDR3 contains 15 residues. V shed 4 bases, J shed 7 bases, and the junction held 10 bases outside the gene matches. Germline assignment: CDR1 LGHNA and CDR2 YNFKEQ. CDR3 coding DNA: TGTGCCAGCAGCCCCAGCGCGGGAGCTAGTAATGAGCAGTTCTTC. It specifies CASSPSAGASNEQFF.

This clonotype has at least ten counts. The rearrangement uses TRBV6-1 and TRBJ2-5, with 15 bases identical to TRBD2. The CDR3 runs to 18 residues. The V and J ends lost 4 bases and 6 bases, in that order; junction bases with no gene match: 12. CDR1 and CDR2 from the germline V gene are MNHNS and SASEGT. CDR3 loop: CASSAAPGLAGGEKTQYF. CDR3 nucleotides: TGTGCCAGCAGTGCCGCACCGGGACTAGCGGGGGGTGAAAAGACCCAGTACTTC.

The chain has TRBV20-1 and TRBJ2-2; no firm D call. This CDR3 has 14 residues. Germline V lookup: CDR1 DFQATT, CDR2 SNEGSKA (reference sequence). The V end lost 6 bases, the J end lost 0 bases, and 11 bases lay between the germline ends. The CDR3 here is CSARYDANTGELFF. For the CDR3, the DNA is TGCAGTGCCAGATATGACGCGAACACCGGGGAGCTGTTTTTT.

This clonotype was picked up many times. CDR3 bases: TGCGCCAGCAGCTTGGAAGGCACCCCAAACCACGAGCAGTACTTC. As protein: CASSLEGTPNHEQYF. This chain links TRBV5-1 with TRBJ2-7; D unresolved. This CDR3 is 15 amino acids long. Germline lookup yields CDR1 SGHRS and CDR2 YFSETQ. V lost 0 bases and J 5 bases, leaving 15 bases between the germline ends.

V and J are TRBV7-8 and TRBJ2-1, with 7 bases that match TRBD1. There are 13 residues in the CDR3. CDR1 and CDR2 from the germline V gene are SGHVS and FQNEAQ. J gave up 10 bases and V 3 bases, and 6 bases lay outside the gene matches. In DNA, the CDR3 is TGTGCCAGCAGCTTTGGACAGGTCGGCGAGCAGTTCTTC. It codes for CASSFGQVGEQFF.

The gene calls are TRBV15 and TRBJ2-1; 7 positions agree with TRBD2. Unmatched junction bases numbered 4, after V lost 5 bases and J lost 0 bases. CDR1 is LNHNV and CDR2 is YYDKDF in the germline V gene (reference sequence). This CDR3 is built from 15 residues. The CDR3 coding sequence is TGTGCCACCAGCCTGGGACTAATCTCCTACAATGAGCAGTTCTTC. It yields the protein CATSLGLISYNEQFF.

At least ten counts were recorded for this clonotype. J is TRBJ2-1 and V is TRBV29-1; a weak D match, TRBD1 (5 bases). Germline lookup yields CDR1 SQVTM and CDR2 ANQGSEA. The CDR3 sequence is 11 residues long. The V end lost 4 bases, the J end lost 12 bases, and 13 bases lay between the germline ends. CDR3 amino acids: CSVGTGVGQFF. CDR3 sequence (DNA): TGCAGCGTTGGAACAGGTGTCGGGCAGTTCTTC.

This clonotype was recorded at least ten times. The rearrangement joins TRBV20-1 to TRBJ2-7; D is unclear. The CDR3 covers 14 residues. CDR1 and CDR2 (germline): DFQATT, SNEGSKA (reference sequence). Trimming took off 3 bases at V and 2 bases at J, with 14 bases between the two ends. The CDR3 loop reads CSASTTPGAYEQYF. The CDR3 coding sequence is TGCAGTGCTAGTACCACTCCCGGAGCCTACGAGCAGTACTTC.

This clonotype was seen at least ten times. The genes are TRBV3-1 and TRBJ2-2; TRBD2 is a possible D gene (6 bases). This CDR3 region has 15 residues. Germline CDR1 is LGHDT and CDR2 is YNNKEL (reference sequence). The ends were cut back, 3 bases at V and 6 bases at J, with 14 bases in the middle. The CDR3 sequence: CASSQLGGSAGELFF. CDR3 DNA: TGTGCCAGCAGCCAGTTGGGGGGTTCGGCCGGGGAGCTGTTTTTT.

In its sample, this clonotype was seen a few times. The rearrangement uses TRBV3-1 and TRBJ1-6; the D gene is possibly TRBD1 (5 bases). There are 13 residues in the CDR3. Germline CDR1 LGHDT, CDR2 YNNKEL (reference sequence). V lost 5 bases and J 9 bases, leaving 11 bases between the germline ends. The CDR3 region is CASSGTTRSPLHF. The CDR3 nucleotides are TGTGCCAGCAGCGGGACCACGCGTTCACCCCTCCACTTT.

This clonotype was counted many times. The rearrangement joins TRBV20-1 to TRBJ2-2; D may be TRBD1 or TRBD2 (5 bases each). Germline V CDR1 and CDR2: DFQATT, SNEGSKA (reference sequence). The CDR3 consists of 14 residues. Trimming removed 6 bases at V and 6 bases at J, with 17 bases between. CDR3 sequence reads: CSAQEGRESGELFF. DNA for the CDR3: TGCAGTGCCCAAGAGGGGAGAGAGTCCGGGGAGCTGTTTTTT.